A selection of T cell receptor beta chains follows, all from one sample in a study of T cells in Graves' hyperthyroidism and ophthalmopathy. TCRdb called the multiplex PCR reads again in MiXCR, with one record for every CDR3 protein. The sample shows a few hundred thousand distinct CDR3 sequences, about a sixth of them seen only once. The source material was blood. These receptors all come from a middle-aged woman with Graves' ophthalmopathy. CDR3s include the opening cysteine and the closing phenylalanine or tryptophan. The D gene is left open where the match is weak. Size values are once, few and many counts, or a class for expanded clones, and some rows have none.

j_call,d_call,v_call,clone_size,cdr3_nt,cdr3_aa
TRBJ1-5,TRBD1,TRBV6-2/TRBV6-3,NA,TGTGCCAGCAGTTACAAAACCACCGGGACAGGGAATCAGCCCCAGCATTTT,CASSYKTTGTGNQPQHF
TRBJ2-2,NA,TRBV19,NA,TGTGCCAGTAGTCAAGACAGGAGCAGGGCCGGGGAGCTGTTTTTT,CASSQDRSRAGELFF
TRBJ2-2,NA,TRBV28,many,TGTGCCAGCAGACTCGTCTTAGGACTGACCGGGGAGCTGTTTTTT,CASRLVLGLTGELFF
TRBJ2-1,NA,TRBV15,few,TGTGCCACCAGCAGAGATGTTGCGGGGGAGCAGTTCTTC,CATSRDVAGEQFF
TRBJ1-5,NA,TRBV11-2,many,TGTGCCAGCAGCTTAACGGGGAGCATCAATCAGCCCCAGCATTTT,CASSLTGSINQPQHF
TRBJ2-3,TRBD1,TRBV18,many,TGTGCCAGCTCACCGCAAACAGGGGAGAAGAATACGCAGTATTTT,CASSPQTGEKNTQYF
TRBJ2-7,NA,TRBV2,many,TGTGCCAGCCTCGGGCGGCTGAGCGACGAGCAGTACTTC,CASLGRLSDEQYF
TRBJ2-4,TRBD2,TRBV7-2,NA,TGTGCCAGCAGCTTGATAGGGGTAGCGGGGGGGAAAAACATTCAGTACTTC,CASSLIGVAGGKNIQYF
TRBJ2-7,TRBD2,TRBV5-1,many,TGCGCCAGCAGCTTGGAGCGGGGAAACGAGCAGTACTTC,CASSLERGNEQYF
TRBJ2-1,TRBD2,TRBV11-1,few,TGTGCCAGCAGCCGGGGGGGGGGGAGCCTTTACAATGAGCAGTTCTTC,CASSRGGGSLYNEQFF